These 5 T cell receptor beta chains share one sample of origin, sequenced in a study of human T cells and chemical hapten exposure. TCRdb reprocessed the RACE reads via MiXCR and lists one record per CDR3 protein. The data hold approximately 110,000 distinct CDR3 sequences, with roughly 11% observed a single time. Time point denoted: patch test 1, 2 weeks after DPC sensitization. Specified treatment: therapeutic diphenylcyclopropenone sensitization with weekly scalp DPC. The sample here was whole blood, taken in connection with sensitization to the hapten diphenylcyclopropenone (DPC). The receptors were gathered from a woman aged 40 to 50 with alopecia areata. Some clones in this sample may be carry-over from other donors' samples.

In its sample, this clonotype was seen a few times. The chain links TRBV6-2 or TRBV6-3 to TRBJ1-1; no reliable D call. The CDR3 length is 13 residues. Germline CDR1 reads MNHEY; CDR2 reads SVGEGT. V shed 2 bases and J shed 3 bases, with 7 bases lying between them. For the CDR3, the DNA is TGTGCCAGCAGTTACCTTCGCCACACTGAAGCTTTCTTT. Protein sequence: CASSYLRHTEAFF.

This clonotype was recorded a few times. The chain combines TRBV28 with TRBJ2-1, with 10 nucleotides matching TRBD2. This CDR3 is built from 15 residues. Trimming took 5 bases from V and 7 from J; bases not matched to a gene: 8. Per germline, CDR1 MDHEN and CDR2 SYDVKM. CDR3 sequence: CASSIQTSGLNEQFF. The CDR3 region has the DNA TGTGCCAGCAGTATCCAGACTAGCGGGTTAAATGAGCAGTTCTTC.

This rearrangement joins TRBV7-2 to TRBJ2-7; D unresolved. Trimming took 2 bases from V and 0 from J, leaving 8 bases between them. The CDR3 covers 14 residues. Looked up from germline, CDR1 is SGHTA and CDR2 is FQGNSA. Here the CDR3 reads CASSLTPGSYEQYF. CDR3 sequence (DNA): TGTGCCAGCAGCTTAACCCCCGGCTCCTACGAGCAGTACTTC.

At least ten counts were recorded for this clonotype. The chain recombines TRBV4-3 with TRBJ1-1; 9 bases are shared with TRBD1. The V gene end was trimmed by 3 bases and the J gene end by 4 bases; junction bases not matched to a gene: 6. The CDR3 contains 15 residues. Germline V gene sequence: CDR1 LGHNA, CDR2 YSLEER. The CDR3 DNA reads TGCGCCAGCAGCCAGACTCTGACAGGGGGCACTGAAGCTTTCTTT. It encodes CASSQTLTGGTEAFF.

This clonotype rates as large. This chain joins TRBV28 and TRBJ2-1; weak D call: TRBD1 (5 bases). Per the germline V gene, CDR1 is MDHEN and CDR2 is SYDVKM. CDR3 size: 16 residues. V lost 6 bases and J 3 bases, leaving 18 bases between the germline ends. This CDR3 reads CASSPGRTSRYNEQFF. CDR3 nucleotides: TGTGCCAGCAGCCCCGGACGGACAAGCCGCTACAATGAGCAGTTCTTC.